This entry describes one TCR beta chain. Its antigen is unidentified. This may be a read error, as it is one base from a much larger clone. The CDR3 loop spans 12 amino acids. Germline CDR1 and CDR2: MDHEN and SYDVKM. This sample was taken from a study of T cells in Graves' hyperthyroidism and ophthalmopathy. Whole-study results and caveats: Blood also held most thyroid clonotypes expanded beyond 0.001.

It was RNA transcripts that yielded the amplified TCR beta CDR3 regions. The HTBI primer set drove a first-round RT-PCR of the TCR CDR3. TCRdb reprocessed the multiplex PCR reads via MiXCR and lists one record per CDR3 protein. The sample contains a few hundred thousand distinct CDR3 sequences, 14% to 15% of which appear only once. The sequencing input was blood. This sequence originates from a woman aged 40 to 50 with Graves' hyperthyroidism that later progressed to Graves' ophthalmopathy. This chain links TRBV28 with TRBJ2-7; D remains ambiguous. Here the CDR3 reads CASSLFSYERYF. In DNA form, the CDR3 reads TGTGCCAGCAGTTTATTCTCCTACGAGCGGTACTTC. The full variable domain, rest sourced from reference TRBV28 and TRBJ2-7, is DVKVTQSSRYLVKRTGEKVFLECVQDMDHENMFWYRQDPGLGLRLIYFSYDVKMKEKGDIPEGYSVSREKKERFSLILESASTNQTSMYLCASSLFSYERYFGPGTRLTVT.